The rows below give T cell receptor beta chains drawn from one sample of a study of cytomegalovirus exposure and HLA in healthy donors. TCRdb keeps only in-frame clones here, not all; method: immunoSEQ multiplex PCR. The sample shows over 110,000 clones, 70% to 80% of them seen only once. Specimen: PBMCs. The receptors were sampled from a middle-aged woman in good health and CMV-seropositive. Each CDR3 is given with its conserved first and last residue. Each record gives: CDR3 length, D gene, V gene, clone size, J gene, CDR3 DNA, CDR3 protein. D genes are given only for firm matches. Expanded clones get a size class; other rows say once, few or many, or leave the size out.

12	.	TRBV28	.	TRBJ1-2	TGTGCCAGCAGCACAGGGAACTATGGCTACACCTTC	CASSTGNYGYTF
18	TRBD2	TRBV27	.	TRBJ2-5	TGTGCCAGCAGTCCCAGAGCGGGAGGGGACCAACATCAAGAGACCCAGTACTTC	CASSPRAGGDQHQETQYF
15	TRBD1	TRBV9	few	TRBJ2-7	TGTGCCAGCAGCCTAGGGACAGACCCCTCCTACGAGCAGTACTTC	CASSLGTDPSYEQYF
13	TRBD1	TRBV6-1	.	TRBJ2-7	TGTGCCAGCAGGCGGACAGGGGACAACGAGCAGTACTTC	CASRRTGDNEQYF
16	TRBD1	TRBV4-2	.	TRBJ2-7	TGTGCCAGCAGCCAAGGGGCACAGGGGCCCCCCTACGAGCAGTACTTC	CASSQGAQGPPYEQYF
18	TRBD1	TRBV4-1	.	TRBJ1-4	TGCGCCAGCAGCCCGCGGACAGGGGGCGCAGAAACTAATGAAAAACTGTTTTTT	CASSPRTGGAETNEKLFF
13	TRBD1	TRBV30	.	TRBJ1-5	TGTGCCTGGGGACAGGGTAGCAATCAGCCCCAGCATTTT	CAWGQGSNQPQHF
14	TRBD1	TRBV28	few	TRBJ1-1	TGTGCCAGCAGCTCTCCCGACAGGGGGGGAGTAGCTTTCTTT	CASSSPDRGGVAFF
13	.	TRBV7-3	.	TRBJ2-1	TGTGCCAGCAGCCCTCAGGGGAGGGCGGAGCAGTTCTTC	CASSPQGRAEQFF
15	.	TRBV28	.	TRBJ2-3	TGTGCCAGCTACGAGGCGGGTGGAAGCACAGATACGCAGTATTTT	CASYEAGGSTDTQYF
13	TRBD2	TRBV18	.	TRBJ2-1	TGTGCCAGCTCAGCCGGGACTATGGGTGAGCAGTTCTTC	CASSAGTMGEQFF
15	.	TRBV7-8	.	TRBJ2-7	TGTGCCAGCAGCCCGTTGACGGGAGCCTTATACGAGCAGTACTTC	CASSPLTGALYEQYF
12	.	TRBV7-8	.	TRBJ2-7	TGTGCCAGCAGCGTAGATAGGGGAGAGCAGTACTTC	CASSVDRGEQYF
15	TRBD1	TRBV14	few	TRBJ2-7	TGTGCCAGCAGCCAAGAGGGGACAGGGACCTACGAGCAGTACTTC	CASSQEGTGTYEQYF
11	TRBD1	TRBV29-1	.	TRBJ1-1	TGCAGCGTTGGGCCGGACAGGGAAGCTTTCTTT	CSVGPDREAFF
15	.	TRBV6-5	.	TRBJ1-4	TGTGCCAGCAGTTACCAGGGCGGACAGAATGAAAAACTGTTTTTT	CASSYQGGQNEKLFF
14	TRBD1	TRBV5-1	.	TRBJ1-4	TGCGCCAGCAGCCACGGAGGGACAGTCGAAAAACTGTTTTTT	CASSHGGTVEKLFF
14	.	TRBV5-5	.	TRBJ1-5	TGTGCCAGCAGCTTCGGACTGAGCAATCAGCCCCAGCATTTT	CASSFGLSNQPQHF
14	TRBD2	TRBV27	.	TRBJ2-7	TGTGCCAGCTGTCCTAGCGGGAGAATTGACGAGCAGTACTTC	CASCPSGRIDEQYF
15	.	TRBV11-2	.	TRBJ2-5	TGTGCCAGCAGCGCATCACTGGTGCTGTCGGAGACCCAGTACTTC	CASSASLVLSETQYF
13	TRBD2	TRBV2	.	TRBJ2-5	TGTGCCAGCACCCTGCGGGGGGCAGAGACCCAGTACTTC	CASTLRGAETQYF
12	.	TRBV10-3	.	TRBJ1-2	TGTGCCATCAGAAGAGAGAACTATGGCTACACCTTC	CAIRRENYGYTF
17	TRBD1	TRBV7-2	few	TRBJ1-3	TGTGCCAGCAGCTTAGGGGACAGGGGGCGTTATGGAAACACCATATATTTT	CASSLGDRGRYGNTIYF
19	TRBD2	TRBV4-2	few	TRBJ2-5	TGTGCCAGCAGCCAATTGGTACTAGCGGGAGGGTCTGAGCAAGAGACCCAGTACTTC	CASSQLVLAGGSEQETQYF
11	.	TRBV20-1	once	TRBJ1-5	TGCAGTGCTAACCTGGGGGGGGCCCAGCATTTT	CSANLGGAQHF
17	TRBD2	TRBV5-1	once	TRBJ2-7	TGCGCCAGCAGCCTTCAGCCGGCTAGCGGGAGCCCCTACGAGCAGTACTTC	CASSLQPASGSPYEQYF
16	TRBD1	TRBV28	once	TRBJ2-3	TGTGCCAGCAGCGAACGGACAGGGGGAGTCGCAGATACGCAGTATTTT	CASSERTGGVADTQYF
12	.	TRBV19	once	TRBJ2-1	TGTGCCAGTAGTAACCTAGGGGGAGAGCAGTTCTTC	CASSNLGGEQFF
15	TRBD1	TRBV19	.	TRBJ2-6	TGTGCCAGTAGTATTGGGACAGTGGGGGCCAACGTCCTGACTTTC	CASSIGTVGANVLTF
13	.	TRBV5-1	.	TRBJ1-1	TGCGCCAGCCACCTCACACGGAACACTGAAGCTTTCTTT	CASHLTRNTEAFF
12	TRBD1	TRBV19	few	TRBJ1-2	TGTGCCAGTAGTCTCCGACAGGGAGGCTACACCTTC	CASSLRQGGYTF
13	.	TRBV6-5	.	TRBJ1-5	TGTGCCAGCAGTGACAGTTATTATCAGCCCCAGCATTTT	CASSDSYYQPQHF
14	TRBD1	TRBV5-5	few	TRBJ1-4	TGTGCCAGCAGTCGGACAGGGAGAGGAGAAAAACTGTTTTTT	CASSRTGRGEKLFF
14	.	TRBV7-9	.	TRBJ1-2	TGTGCCAGCAGCTTATTGTCTACAGGAGATGGCTACACCTTC	CASSLLSTGDGYTF
13	.	TRBV7-2	.	TRBJ2-3	TGTGCCAGCAGCTTATACGCGACAGATACGCAGTATTTT	CASSLYATDTQYF
17	TRBD2	TRBV7-3	few	TRBJ2-1	TGTGCCAGCAGCCTATCCCCCTCTAGCGGGAGTAACAATGAGCAGTTCTTC	CASSLSPSSGSNNEQFF
17	.	TRBV4-1	.	TRBJ2-7	TGCGCCAGCAGCCAAGCCCTATCAAGGGGGAGCTCCTACGAGCAGTACTTC	CASSQALSRGSSYEQYF
14	.	TRBV30	.	TRBJ2-1	TGTGCCTGGAGTGTAGGTGGGAGGTCCAATGAGCAGTTCTTC	CAWSVGGRSNEQFF
14	TRBD1	TRBV19	.	TRBJ2-6	TGTGCCAGTAGTACGGACAGGGGGGGGCACGTCCTGACTTTC	CASSTDRGGHVLTF
14	TRBD1	TRBV7-9	.	TRBJ1-1	TGTGCCAGCAGCTTAGGAGGGACAGTCGCTGAAGCTTTCTTT	CASSLGGTVAEAFF
14	TRBD2	TRBV11-2	.	TRBJ2-7	TGTGCCAGCAGCTGGGGCCCGGGGGGCTACGAGCAGTACTTC	CASSWGPGGYEQYF
14	.	TRBV5-1	.	TRBJ1-1	TGCGCCAGCAGTAATGGGCAGCCGAACACTGAAGCTTTCTTT	CASSNGQPNTEAFF